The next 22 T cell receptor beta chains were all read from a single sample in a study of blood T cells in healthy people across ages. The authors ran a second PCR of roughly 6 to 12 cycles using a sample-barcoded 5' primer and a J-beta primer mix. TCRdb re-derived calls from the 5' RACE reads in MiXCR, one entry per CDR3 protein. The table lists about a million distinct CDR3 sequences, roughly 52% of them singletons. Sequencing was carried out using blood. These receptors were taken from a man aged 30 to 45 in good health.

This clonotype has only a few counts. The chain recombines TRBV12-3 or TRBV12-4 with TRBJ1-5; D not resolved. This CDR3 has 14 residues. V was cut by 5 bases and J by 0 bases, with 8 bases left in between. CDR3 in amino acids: CASSVQDSNQPQHF. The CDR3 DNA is TGTGCCAGCAGTGTTCAGGATAGCAATCAGCCCCAGCATTTT.

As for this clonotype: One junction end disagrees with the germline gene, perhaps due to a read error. CDR3 in DNA: TGTACCAGCAGCGCCTGGGGCACAGATACGCAGTATTTT. Protein: CTSSAWGTDTQYF. V and J are TRBV9 and TRBJ2-3; D is undetermined. This CDR3 spans 13 amino acids. CDR1 is SGDLS, CDR2 YYNGEE, per germline. The full variable domain, completed using reference TRBV9 and TRBJ2-3, is DSGVTQTPKHLITATGQRVTLRCSPRSGDLSVYWYQQSLDQGLQFLIQYYNGEERAKGNILERFSAQQFPDLHSELNLSSLELGDSALYFCTSSAWGTDTQYFGPGTRLTVL.

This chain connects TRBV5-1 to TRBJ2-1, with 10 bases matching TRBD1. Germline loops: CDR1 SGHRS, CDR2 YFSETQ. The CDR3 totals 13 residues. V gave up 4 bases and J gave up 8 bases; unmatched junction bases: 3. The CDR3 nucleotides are TGCGCCAGCAGCCGCGACAGGGGGCATGAGCAGTTCTTC. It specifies CASSRDRGHEQFF.

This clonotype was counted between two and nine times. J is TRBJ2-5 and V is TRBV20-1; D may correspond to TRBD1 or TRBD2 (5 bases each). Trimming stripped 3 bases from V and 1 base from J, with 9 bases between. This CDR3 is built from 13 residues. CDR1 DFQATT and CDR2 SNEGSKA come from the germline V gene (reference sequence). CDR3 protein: CSASGTGQETQYF. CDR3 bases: TGCAGTGCTAGCGGGACGGGCCAAGAGACCCAGTACTTC.

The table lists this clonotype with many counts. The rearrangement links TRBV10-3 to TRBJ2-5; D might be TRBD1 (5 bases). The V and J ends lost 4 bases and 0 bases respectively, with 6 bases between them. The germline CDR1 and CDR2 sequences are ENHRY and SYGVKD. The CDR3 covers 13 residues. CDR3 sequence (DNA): TGTGCCATCAGTGTGACAGACCAAGAGACCCAGTACTTC. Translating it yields CAISVTDQETQYF.

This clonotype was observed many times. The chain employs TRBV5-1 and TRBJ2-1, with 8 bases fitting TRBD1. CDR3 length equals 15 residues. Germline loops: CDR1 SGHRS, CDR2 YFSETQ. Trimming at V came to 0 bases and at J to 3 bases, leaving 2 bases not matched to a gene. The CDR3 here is CASSLGTGIYNEQFF. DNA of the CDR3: TGCGCCAGCAGCTTGGGGACAGGGATCTACAATGAGCAGTTCTTC.

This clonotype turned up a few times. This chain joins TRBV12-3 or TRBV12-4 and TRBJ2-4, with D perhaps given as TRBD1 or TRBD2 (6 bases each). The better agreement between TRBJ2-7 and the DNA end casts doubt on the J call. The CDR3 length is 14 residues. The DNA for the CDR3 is TGTGCCAGCAGTTTCGGGGGCAGGATCCACGAGCAGTACTTC. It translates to CASSFGGRIHEQYF.

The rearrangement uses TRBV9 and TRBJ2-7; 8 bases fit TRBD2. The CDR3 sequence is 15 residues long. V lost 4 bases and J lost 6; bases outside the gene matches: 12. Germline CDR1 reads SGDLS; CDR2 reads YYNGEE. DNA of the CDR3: TGTGCCAGCAGCTCCCGAGCGGGAGAGGGTACCGAGCAGTACTTC. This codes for CASSSRAGEGTEQYF.

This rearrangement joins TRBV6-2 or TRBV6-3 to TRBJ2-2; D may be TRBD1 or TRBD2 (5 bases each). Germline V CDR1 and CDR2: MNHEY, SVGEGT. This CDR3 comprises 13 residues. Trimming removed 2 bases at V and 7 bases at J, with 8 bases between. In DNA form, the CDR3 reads TGTGCCAGCAGTTACGAGGGGATCGGGGAGCTGTTTTTT. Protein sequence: CASSYEGIGELFF.

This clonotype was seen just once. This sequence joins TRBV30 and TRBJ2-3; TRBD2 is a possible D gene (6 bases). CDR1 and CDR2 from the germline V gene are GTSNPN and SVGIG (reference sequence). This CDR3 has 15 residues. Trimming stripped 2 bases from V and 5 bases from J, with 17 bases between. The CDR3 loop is CAWSWDSGGGDTQYF. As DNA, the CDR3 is TGTGCCTGGAGTTGGGACTCCGGAGGAGGAGATACGCAGTATTTT.

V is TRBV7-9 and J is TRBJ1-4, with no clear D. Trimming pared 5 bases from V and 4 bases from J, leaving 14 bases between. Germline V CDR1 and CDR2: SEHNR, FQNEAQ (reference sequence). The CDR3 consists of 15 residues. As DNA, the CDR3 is TGTGCCAGCAGCCCGATGGGTGCGGATAATGAAAAACTGTTTTTT. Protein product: CASSPMGADNEKLFF.

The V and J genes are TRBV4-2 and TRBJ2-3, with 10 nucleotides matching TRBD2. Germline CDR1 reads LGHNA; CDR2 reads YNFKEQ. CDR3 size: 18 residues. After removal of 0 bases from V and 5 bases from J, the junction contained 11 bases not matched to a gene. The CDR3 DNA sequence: TGTGCCAGCAGCCAAGATGGGTCAGCGGGAGGGCGGGGAGATACGCAGTATTTT. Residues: CASSQDGSAGGRGDTQYF.

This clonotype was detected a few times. CDR3 in amino acids: CASSLSAGEQYF. The CDR3 DNA reads as TGTGCCAGCAGTTTATCCGCGGGCGAGCAGTACTTC. The chain links TRBV27 to TRBJ2-7, with D perhaps TRBD2 (5 bases). CDR1 is MNHEY and CDR2 is SMNVEV in the germline V gene (reference sequence). The CDR3 has 12 amino acids. Trimming took off 0 bases at V and 6 bases at J, with 6 bases between the two ends.

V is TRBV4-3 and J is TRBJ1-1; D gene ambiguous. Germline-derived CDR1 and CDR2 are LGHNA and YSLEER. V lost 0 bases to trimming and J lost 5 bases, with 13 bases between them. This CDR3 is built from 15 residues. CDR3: CASSQDWDLETEAFF. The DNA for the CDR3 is TGCGCCAGCAGCCAAGATTGGGATTTGGAAACTGAAGCTTTCTTT.

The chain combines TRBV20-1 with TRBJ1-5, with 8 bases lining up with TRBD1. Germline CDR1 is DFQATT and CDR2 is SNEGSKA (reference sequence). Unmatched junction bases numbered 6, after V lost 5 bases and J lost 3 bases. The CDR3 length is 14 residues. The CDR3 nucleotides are TGCAGTGCTCCCAGACAGGGGACCAATCAGCCCCAGCATTTT. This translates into CSAPRQGTNQPQHF.

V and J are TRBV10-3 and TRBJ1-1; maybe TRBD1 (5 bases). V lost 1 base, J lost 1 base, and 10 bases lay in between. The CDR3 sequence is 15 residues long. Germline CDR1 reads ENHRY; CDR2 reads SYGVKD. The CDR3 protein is CAISELYTGNTEAFF. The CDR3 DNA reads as TGTGCCATCAGTGAGTTGTACACAGGGAACACTGAAGCTTTCTTT.

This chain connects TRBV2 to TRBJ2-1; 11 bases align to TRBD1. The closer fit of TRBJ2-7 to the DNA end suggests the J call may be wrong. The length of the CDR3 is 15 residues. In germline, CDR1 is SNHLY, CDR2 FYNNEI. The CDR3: CASLDRGRSYNEQYF. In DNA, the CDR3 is TGTGCCAGCTTGGACAGGGGGCGCTCCTACAATGAGCAGTACTTC.

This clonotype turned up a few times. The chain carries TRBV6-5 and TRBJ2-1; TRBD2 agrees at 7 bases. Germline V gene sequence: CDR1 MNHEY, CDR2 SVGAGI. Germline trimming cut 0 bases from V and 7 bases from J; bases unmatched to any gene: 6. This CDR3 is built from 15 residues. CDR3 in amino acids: CASSYSGGSGNEQFF. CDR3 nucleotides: TGTGCCAGCAGTTACTCGGGGGGGTCTGGGAATGAGCAGTTCTTC.

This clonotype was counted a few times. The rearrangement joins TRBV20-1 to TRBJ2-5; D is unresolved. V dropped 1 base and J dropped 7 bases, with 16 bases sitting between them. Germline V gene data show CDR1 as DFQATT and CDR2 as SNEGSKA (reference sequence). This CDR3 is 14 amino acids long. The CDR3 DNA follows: TGCAGTGCTAGAGTTAGGCTCTCCTTCGGGACCCAGTACTTC. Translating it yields CSARVRLSFGTQYF.

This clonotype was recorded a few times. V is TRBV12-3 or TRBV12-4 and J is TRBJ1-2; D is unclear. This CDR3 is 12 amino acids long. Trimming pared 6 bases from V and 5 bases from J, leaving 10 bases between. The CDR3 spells CASRASWYGYTF. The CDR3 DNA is TGTGCCAGCAGGGCGTCGTGGTATGGCTACACCTTC.

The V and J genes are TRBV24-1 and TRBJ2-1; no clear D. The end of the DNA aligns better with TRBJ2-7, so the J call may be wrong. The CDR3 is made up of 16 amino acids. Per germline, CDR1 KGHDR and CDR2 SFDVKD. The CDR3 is CATSDLGVSSYNEQYF. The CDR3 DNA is TGTGCCACCAGTGACCTGGGCGTCAGCTCCTACAATGAGCAGTACTTC.

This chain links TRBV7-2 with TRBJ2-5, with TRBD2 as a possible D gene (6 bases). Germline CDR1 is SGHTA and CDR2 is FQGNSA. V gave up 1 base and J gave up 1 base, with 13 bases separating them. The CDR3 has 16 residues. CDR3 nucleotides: TGTGCCAGCAGCTTAGGAAGTGCGGGATTCCAAGAGACCCAGTACTTC. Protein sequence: CASSLGSAGFQETQYF.